This is a list of T cell receptor beta chains from one sample in a study of metastatic and nonmetastatic thyroid tumors. TCRdb re-called the PCR reads via MiXCR. The profile covers about 16,000 clones, with 25% appearing a single time and approximately 10% taken by the ten largest. The sequencing sample was made of blood. The receptors originated from a male donor with papillary thyroid cancer or a benign thyroid nodule (not recorded which). Some clones in this sample may be carry-over from other donors' samples. CDR3s include the opening cysteine and the closing phenylalanine or tryptophan. A D gene is named only where the DNA matches it firmly. Some rows mark clone size as missing; the rest say once, few, many or name a class of expanded clone.

DNA,CDR3,V,size,J,D
TGCAGTGCTCACACCTCCGGGAAGCCAAATCAGCCCCAGCATTTT,CSAHTSGKPNQPQHF,TRBV20-1,medium-sized,TRBJ1-5,-
TGTGCCAGCAGTTCCTCGACAGGGCAGGGCTACGAGCAGTACTTC,CASSSSTGQGYEQYF,TRBV6-2/TRBV6-3,-,TRBJ2-7,TRBD1
TGTGCCAGCAGCTTAACAGGGAGGGACACTGAAGCTTTCTTT,CASSLTGRDTEAFF,TRBV7-3,-,TRBJ1-1,-
TGCAGTGCTACCCCGGGACAGGGGGGAAGTAGCTACACCTTC,CSATPGQGGSSYTF,TRBV20-1,-,TRBJ1-2,TRBD1
TGTGCCAGCAGCGCAAGACAGGGAGGATGGAATGAGCAGTTCTTC,CASSARQGGWNEQFF,TRBV11-2,medium-sized,TRBJ2-1,-
TGCAGTGCTCCCGGGACTAGCGGGGGGGCATGGGAAGATACGCAGTATTTT,CSAPGTSGGAWEDTQYF,TRBV20-1,many,TRBJ2-3,TRBD2
TGCGCCAGCAGCTTGGGGGGACCGCTGGCAGATACGCAGTATTTT,CASSLGGPLADTQYF,TRBV5-1,-,TRBJ2-3,-
TGTGCCAGCAGTCGGACAGGGGGCGAGACCGGGGAGCTGTTTTTT,CASSRTGGETGELFF,TRBV6-1,medium-sized,TRBJ2-2,TRBD1
TGTGCCAGCCGTGGAGGACAGGGGAGCGAGCAGTACTTC,CASRGGQGSEQYF,TRBV6-1,few,TRBJ2-7,TRBD1
TGCGCCAGCAGCCAAGATGGGGCTAGCGGGAGGTCCGAGCAGTACTTC,CASSQDGASGRSEQYF,TRBV4-1,-,TRBJ2-7,TRBD2
TGCAGTGCACCTACACGGGGCTCTGGCTACACCTTC,CSAPTRGSGYTF,TRBV20-1,medium-sized,TRBJ1-2,-